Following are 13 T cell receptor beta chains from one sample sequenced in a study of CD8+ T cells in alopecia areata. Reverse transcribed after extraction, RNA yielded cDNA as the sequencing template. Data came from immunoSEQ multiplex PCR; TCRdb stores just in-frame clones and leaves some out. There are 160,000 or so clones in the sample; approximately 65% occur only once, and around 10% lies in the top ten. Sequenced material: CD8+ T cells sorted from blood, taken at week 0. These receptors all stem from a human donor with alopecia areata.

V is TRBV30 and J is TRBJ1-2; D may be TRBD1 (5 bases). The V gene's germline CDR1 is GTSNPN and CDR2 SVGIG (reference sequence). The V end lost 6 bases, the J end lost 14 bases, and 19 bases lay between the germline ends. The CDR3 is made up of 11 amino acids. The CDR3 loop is CACALGGGETF. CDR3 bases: TGTGCCTGTGCCCTCGGGGGAGGAGAAACCTTC.

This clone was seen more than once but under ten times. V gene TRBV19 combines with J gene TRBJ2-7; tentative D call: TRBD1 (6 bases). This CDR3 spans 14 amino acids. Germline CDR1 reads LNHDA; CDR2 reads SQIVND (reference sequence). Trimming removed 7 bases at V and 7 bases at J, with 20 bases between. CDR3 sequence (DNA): TGTGCCAGTACCCCAGGGGACGGTCCTTGGGAGCAGTACTTC. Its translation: CASTPGDGPWEQYF. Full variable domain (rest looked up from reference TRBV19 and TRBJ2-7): DGGITQSPKYLFRKEGQNVTLSCEQNLNHDAMYWYRQDPGQGLRLIYYSQIVNDFQKGDIAEGYSVSREKKESFPLTVTSAQKNPTAFYLCASTPGDGPWEQYFGPGTRLTVT.

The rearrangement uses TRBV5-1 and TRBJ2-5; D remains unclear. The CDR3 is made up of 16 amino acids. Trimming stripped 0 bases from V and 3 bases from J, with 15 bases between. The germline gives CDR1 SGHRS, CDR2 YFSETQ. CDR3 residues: CASSLDLGSGKETQYF. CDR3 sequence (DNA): TGCGCCAGCAGCTTGGATCTGGGAAGTGGTAAAGAGACCCAGTACTTC. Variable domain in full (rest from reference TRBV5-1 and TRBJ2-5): KAGVTQTPRYLIKTRGQQVTLSCSPISGHRSVSWYQQTPGQGLQFLFEYFSETQRNKGNFPGRFSGRQFSNSRSEMNVSTLELGDSALYLCASSLDLGSGKETQYFGPGTRLLVL.

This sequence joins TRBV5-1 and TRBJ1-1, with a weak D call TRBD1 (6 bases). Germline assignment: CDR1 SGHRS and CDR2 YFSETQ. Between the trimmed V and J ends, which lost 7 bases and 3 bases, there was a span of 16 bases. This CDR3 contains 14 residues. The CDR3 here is CASALRGGDTEAFF. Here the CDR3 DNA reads TGCGCCAGCGCCCTAAGGGGGGGTGACACTGAAGCTTTCTTT.

DNA of the CDR3: TGCAGTGCTAGAGGGGACGGAGGCTACACCTTC. It encodes CSARGDGGYTF. The chain recombines TRBV20-1 with TRBJ1-2, with D tentatively TRBD1 (5 bases). Trimming left V 1 base short and J 8 bases short, with 8 bases between. CDR1 DFQATT and CDR2 SNEGSKA come from the germline V gene (reference sequence). The CDR3 has 11 amino acids.

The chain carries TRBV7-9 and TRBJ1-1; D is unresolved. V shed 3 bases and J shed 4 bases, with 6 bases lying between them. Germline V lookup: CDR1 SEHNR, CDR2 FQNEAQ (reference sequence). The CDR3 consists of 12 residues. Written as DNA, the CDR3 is TGTGCCAGCAGCTTCGGGTTCACTGAAGCTTTCTTT. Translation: CASSFGFTEAFF.

The CDR3 reads CASSEVWAGVETQYF. In nucleotides, the CDR3 is TGTGCCAGCAGTGAAGTCTGGGCAGGGGTAGAGACCCAGTACTTC. V is TRBV6-1 and J is TRBJ2-5; tentative D call: TRBD1 (6 bases). Trimming removed 1 base from V and 4 bases from J, with 13 bases in between. The CDR3 sequence is 15 residues long. Per germline, CDR1 MNHNS and CDR2 SASEGT.

In nucleotides, the CDR3 is TGTGCCAGCAGTTTACGGCCAGGGACGGAGACCCAGTACTTC. Its protein is CASSLRPGTETQYF. The chain combines TRBV27 with TRBJ2-5; the D gene could be TRBD1 or TRBD2 (5 bases each). The CDR3 is made up of 14 amino acids. Germline values: CDR1 MNHEY, CDR2 SMNVEV (reference sequence). The V end was cut by 2 bases, the J end by 5 bases, with 12 bases between.

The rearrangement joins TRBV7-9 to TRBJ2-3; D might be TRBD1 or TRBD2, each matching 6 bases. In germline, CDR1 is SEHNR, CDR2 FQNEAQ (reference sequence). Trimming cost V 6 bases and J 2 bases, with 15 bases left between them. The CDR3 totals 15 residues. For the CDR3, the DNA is TGTGCCAGCAGGGCGGGGACACCAGACACAGATACGCAGTATTTT. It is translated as CASRAGTPDTDTQYF. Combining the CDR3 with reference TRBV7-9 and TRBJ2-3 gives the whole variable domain DTGVSQNPRHKITKRGQNVTFRCDPISEHNRLYWYRQTLGQGPEFLTYFQNEAQLEKSRLLSDRFSAERPKGSFSTLEIQRTEQGDSAMYLCASRAGTPDTDTQYFGPGTRLTVL.

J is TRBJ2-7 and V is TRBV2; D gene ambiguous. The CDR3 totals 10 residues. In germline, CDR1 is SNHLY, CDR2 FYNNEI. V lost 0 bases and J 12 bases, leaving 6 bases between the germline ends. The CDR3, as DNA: TGTGCCAGCAGTGAAGCGCTTCGGTACTTC. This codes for CASSEALRYF.

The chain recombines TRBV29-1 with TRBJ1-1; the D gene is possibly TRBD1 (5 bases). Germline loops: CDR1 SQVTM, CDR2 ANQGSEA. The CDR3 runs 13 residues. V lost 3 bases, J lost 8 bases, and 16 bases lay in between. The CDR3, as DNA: TGCAGCGTTGACCCGATGGCTGGGACCGAAGCTTTCTTT. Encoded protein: CSVDPMAGTEAFF. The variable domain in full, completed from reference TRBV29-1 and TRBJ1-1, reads SAVISQKPSRDICQRGTSLTIQCQVDSQVTMMFWYRQQPGQSLTLIATANQGSEATYESGFVIDKFPISRPNLTFSTLTVSNMSPEDSSIYLCSVDPMAGTEAFFGQGTRLTVV.

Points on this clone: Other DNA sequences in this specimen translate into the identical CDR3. The CDR3 DNA reads TGTGCCTGGAGTGTAGGCACTGAAGCTTTCTTT. Amino acids: CAWSVGTEAFF. The rearrangement uses TRBV30 and TRBJ1-1; D is unresolved. V gave up 0 bases and J gave up 4 bases, with 3 bases separating them. CDR3 length: 11 amino acids. The germline V gene encodes CDR1 GTSNPN and CDR2 SVGIG (reference sequence).

CDR3 region: CASSLAVGTRELFF. The CDR3 DNA reads as TGCGCCAGCAGCTTGGCCGTGGGTACCCGGGAGCTGTTTTTT. The chain has TRBV5-1 and TRBJ2-2; no clear D gene. This CDR3 has 14 residues. V lost 0 bases and J 9 bases, leaving 12 bases between the germline ends. Germline V gene lookup returns CDR1 SGHRS and CDR2 YFSETQ.